This T cell receptor beta chain was observed in a study of T-cell memory formation after mild COVID-19. Study conclusions and caveats: Later expanders leaned toward CD4+, whereas clones contracting from day 15 to 85 were balanced CD4/CD8. Most CD4+ clones that shrank were in CM and EM, while CD8+ ones turned up in EMRA. Within pre-infection memory, some responding clones were found, suggesting cross-reactive memory joined.

The authors produced TCR alpha and TCR beta cDNA libraries with sample barcodes and UMIs by 5'RACE using constant-segment primers. MiXCR was run by TCRdb on the 5' RACE reads, yielding one entry per CDR3 protein. The sample carries some 440,000 distinct CDR3 sequences, about 23% recorded once. Comment on this clonotype: The target antigen is unknown.

Germline CDR1 is SGHRS and CDR2 is YFSETQ. The CDR3 has 15 amino acids. The ends lost 2 bases at V and 5 bases at J; junction bases unmatched: 9. The rearrangement links TRBV5-1 to TRBJ1-1; 7 bases match TRBD1. The clonotype originates from an adult woman who had mild COVID-19 (a few samples of this study predate the infection). Cell type and time point are not known. Sequenced material: PBMCs or a T cell subset sorted from them (not recorded which). The CDR3 DNA sequence: TGCGCCAGCAGCTTATTAGGGGGCGCGGGAACTGAAGCTTTCTTT. This encodes CASSLLGGAGTEAFF.